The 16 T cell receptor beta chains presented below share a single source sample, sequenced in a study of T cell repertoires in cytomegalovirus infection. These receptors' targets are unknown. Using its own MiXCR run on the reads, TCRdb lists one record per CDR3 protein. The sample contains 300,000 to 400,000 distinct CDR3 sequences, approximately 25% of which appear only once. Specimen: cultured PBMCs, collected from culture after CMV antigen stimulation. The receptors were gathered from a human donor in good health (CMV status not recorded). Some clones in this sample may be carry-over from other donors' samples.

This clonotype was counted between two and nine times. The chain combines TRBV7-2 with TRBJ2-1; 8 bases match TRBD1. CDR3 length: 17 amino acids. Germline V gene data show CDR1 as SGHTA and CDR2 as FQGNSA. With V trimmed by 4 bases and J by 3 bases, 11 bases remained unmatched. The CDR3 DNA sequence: TGTGCCAGCAGCTCTAAGGGACAGGCGATAAACTACAATGAGCAGTTCTTC. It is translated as CASSSKGQAINYNEQFF.

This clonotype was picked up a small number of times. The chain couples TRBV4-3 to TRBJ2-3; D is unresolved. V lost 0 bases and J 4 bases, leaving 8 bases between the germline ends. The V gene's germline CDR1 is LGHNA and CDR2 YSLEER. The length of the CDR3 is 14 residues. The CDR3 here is CASSQDIGADTQYF. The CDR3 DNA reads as TGCGCCAGCAGCCAAGATATCGGAGCAGATACGCAGTATTTT.

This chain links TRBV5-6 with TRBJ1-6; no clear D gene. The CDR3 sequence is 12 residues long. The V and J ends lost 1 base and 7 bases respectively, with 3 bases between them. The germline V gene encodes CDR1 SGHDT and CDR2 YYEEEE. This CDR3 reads CASSLLNSPLHF. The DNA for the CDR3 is TGTGCCAGCAGCTTGTTAAATTCACCCCTCCACTTT.

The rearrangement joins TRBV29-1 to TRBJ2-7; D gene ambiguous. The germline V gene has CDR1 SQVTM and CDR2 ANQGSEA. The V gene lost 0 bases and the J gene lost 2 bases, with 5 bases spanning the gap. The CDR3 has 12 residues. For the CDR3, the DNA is TGCAGCGTTGAAGACCAAGCCTACGAGCAGTACTTC. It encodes CSVEDQAYEQYF.

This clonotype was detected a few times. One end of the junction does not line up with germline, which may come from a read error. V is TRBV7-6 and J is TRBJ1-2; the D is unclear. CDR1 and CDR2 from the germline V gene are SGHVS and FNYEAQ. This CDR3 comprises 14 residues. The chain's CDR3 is CASTLEAQPGGYTF. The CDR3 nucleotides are TGTGCCAGCACCTTAGAAGCTCAACCCGGCGGCTACACCTTC.

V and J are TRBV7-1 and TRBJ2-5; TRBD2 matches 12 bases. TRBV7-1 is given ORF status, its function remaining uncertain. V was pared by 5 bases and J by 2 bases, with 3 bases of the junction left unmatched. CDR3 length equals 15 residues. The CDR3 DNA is TGTGCCAGCAGCCGGACTAGCGGGGCACAAGAGACCCAGTACTTC. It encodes CASSRTSGAQETQYF.

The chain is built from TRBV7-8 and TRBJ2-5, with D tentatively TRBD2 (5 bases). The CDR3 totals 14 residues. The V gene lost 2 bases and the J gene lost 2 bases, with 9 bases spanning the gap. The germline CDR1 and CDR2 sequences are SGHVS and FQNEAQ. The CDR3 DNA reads TGTGCCAGCAGCTTAAGCGGTTGGCAAGAGACCCAGTACTTC. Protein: CASSLSGWQETQYF.

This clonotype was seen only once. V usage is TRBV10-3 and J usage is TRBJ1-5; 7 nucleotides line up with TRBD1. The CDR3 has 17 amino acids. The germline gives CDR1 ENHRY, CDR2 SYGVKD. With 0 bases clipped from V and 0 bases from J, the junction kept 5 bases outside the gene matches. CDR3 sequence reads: CAISESKGQVSNQPQHF. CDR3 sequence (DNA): TGTGCCATCAGTGAGTCGAAAGGACAGGTTAGCAATCAGCCCCAGCATTTT.

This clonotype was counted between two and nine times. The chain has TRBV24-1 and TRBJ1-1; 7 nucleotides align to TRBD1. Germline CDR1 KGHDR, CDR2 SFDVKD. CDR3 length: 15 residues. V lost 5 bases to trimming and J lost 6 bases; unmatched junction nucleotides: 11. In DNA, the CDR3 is TGTGCCACCAGTGCCCGGGACAGTCCGAGGGCTGAAGCTTTCTTT. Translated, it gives CATSARDSPRAEAFF.

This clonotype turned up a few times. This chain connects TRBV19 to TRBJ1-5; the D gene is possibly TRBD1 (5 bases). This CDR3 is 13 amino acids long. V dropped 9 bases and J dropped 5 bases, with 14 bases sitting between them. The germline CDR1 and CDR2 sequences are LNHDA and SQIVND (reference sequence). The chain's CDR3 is CASSFRGDQPQHF. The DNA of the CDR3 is TGTGCCAGCAGTTTCCGGGGGGATCAGCCCCAGCATTTT.

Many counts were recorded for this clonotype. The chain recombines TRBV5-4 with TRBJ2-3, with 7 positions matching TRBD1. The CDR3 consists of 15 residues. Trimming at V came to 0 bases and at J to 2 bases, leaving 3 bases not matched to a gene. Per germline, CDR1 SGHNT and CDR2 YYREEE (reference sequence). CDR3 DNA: TGTGCCAGCAGCTTGGATAGGGGGCACACAGATACGCAGTATTTT. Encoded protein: CASSLDRGHTDTQYF.

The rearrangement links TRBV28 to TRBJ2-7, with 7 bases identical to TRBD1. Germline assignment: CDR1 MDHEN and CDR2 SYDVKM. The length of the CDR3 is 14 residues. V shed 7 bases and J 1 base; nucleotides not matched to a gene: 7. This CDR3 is CASTTGTASYEQYF. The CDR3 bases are TGTGCCAGCACCACCGGGACAGCATCCTACGAGCAGTACTTC.

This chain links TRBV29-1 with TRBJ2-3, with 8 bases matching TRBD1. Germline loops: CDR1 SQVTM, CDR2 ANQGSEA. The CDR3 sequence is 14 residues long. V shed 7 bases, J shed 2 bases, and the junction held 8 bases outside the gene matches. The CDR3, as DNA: TGCAGCGAGACAGGGGATCCCTCCACAGATACGCAGTATTTT. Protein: CSETGDPSTDTQYF.

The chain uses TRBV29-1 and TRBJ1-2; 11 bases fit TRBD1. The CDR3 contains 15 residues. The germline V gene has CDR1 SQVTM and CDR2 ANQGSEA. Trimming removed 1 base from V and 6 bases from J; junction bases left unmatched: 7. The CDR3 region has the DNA TGCAGCGTTGAAGGGGACAGGGGGTTTTACAATGGCTACACCTTC. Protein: CSVEGDRGFYNGYTF.

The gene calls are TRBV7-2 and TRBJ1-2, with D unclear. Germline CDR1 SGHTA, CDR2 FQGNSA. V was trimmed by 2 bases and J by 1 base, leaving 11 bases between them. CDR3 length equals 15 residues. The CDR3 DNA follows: TGTGCCAGCAGCTTACGAGTGGATTTTAACTATGGCTACACCTTC. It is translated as CASSLRVDFNYGYTF.

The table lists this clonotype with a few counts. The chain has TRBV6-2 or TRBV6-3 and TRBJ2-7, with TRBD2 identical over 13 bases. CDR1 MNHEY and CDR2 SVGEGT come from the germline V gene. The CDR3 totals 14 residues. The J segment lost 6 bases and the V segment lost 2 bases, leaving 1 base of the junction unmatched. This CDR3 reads CASSYTSGRGEQYV. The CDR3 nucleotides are TGTGCCAGCAGTTACACTAGCGGGAGGGGCGAGCAGTACGTC.